This T cell receptor beta chain was recorded in a study of T cells after yellow fever vaccination. Study-level background: SMART-Seq v4 Ultra Low Input prepared the low-cell-number fractions. General study findings and limits: From the bulk population, abundant clonotypes could contaminate and appear within FACS-sorted repertoires.

TCRdb reanalysed the 5' RACE reads using MiXCR and keeps one entry per CDR3 protein. This table has 500,000 to 650,000 distinct CDR3 sequences, roughly 13% appearing once. Comments on this clonotype: What it binds is unknown.

CDR3 length: 18 residues. With 4 bases clipped from V and 0 bases from J, the junction kept 10 bases outside the gene matches. The germline V gene encodes CDR1 ENHRY and CDR2 SYGVKD. The origin of this receptor is a man in his thirties or forties who received the YFV17D yellow fever vaccine. The J gene is TRBJ2-7, the V gene TRBV10-3; the match to TRBD1 covers 12 bases. Sequenced material: PBMCs, taken on the day of the yellow fever booster vaccination. The CDR3 DNA follows: TGTGCCATCAGTGGGGGGACAGGGGGCGGCTATTCCTCCTACGAGCAGTACTTC. This translates into CAISGGTGGGYSSYEQYF.